The 27 T cell receptor beta chains below all came from one sample that was sequenced in a study of CD8 T cells in ankylosing spondylitis (dated by TCRdb to about 2017). General findings and caveats noted by the study authors: Blood from ankylosing spondylitis patients appeared to be characterized by a TCR beta motif made up of under 10 highly homologous amino acid variants.

What these receptors recognize is not known. Library generation was performed with 5' RACE. Sequencer: Illumina HiSeq 2500. TCRdb trimmed public reads at Q25 via fastp, called clones via MiXCR and kept in-frame beta chains. Records with the same CDR3 protein are collapsed into one entry carrying the most frequent genes and DNA. This sample is represented by 390,000 or so distinct CDR3 sequences; 20% to 25% of them were singletons. The ten largest account for around 17% of the sample. Sequencing was carried out using blood, either unsorted or a sorted T cell fraction (not recorded which). These receptor sequences come from a male donor with ankylosing spondylitis.

This clonotype occurred a few times. V and J are TRBV12-3 or TRBV12-4 and TRBJ2-5, with D perhaps TRBD1 (5 bases). The CDR3 length is 14 residues. V gave up 6 bases and J gave up 2 bases, with 13 bases separating them. CDR3 in DNA: TGTGCCAGCAGCTGGGGCGCAGCTCAAGAGACCCAGTACTTC. This sequence encodes CASSWGAAQETQYF.

The J gene is TRBJ2-2, the V gene TRBV5-1; perhaps TRBD1 as D (6 bases). V gave up 0 bases and J gave up 7 bases, with 10 bases separating them. The CDR3 is 14 residues long. The germline V gene has CDR1 SGHRS and CDR2 YFSETQ. The DNA for the CDR3 is TGCGCCAGCAGCTTGGAACAGGGTATCGGGGAGCTGTTTTTT. This gives the protein CASSLEQGIGELFF.

The V call is TRBV5-5, the J call TRBJ2-2; D gene uncertain. The germline V gene encodes CDR1 SGHKS and CDR2 YYEKEE (reference sequence). This CDR3 contains 12 residues. Trimming shortened V by 6 bases and J by 4 bases, and 7 bases separated the two germline ends. Here the CDR3 reads CASKFITGELFF. In DNA form, the CDR3 reads TGTGCCAGCAAGTTTATCACCGGGGAGCTGTTTTTT.

This clonotype has more than one count but fewer than ten. This rearrangement joins TRBV9 to TRBJ2-1, with a tentative D call TRBD2 (6 bases). Trimming took off 0 bases at V and 2 bases at J, with 12 bases between the two ends. The CDR3 extends over 16 amino acids. Germline CDR1 is SGDLS and CDR2 is YYNGEE. The chain's CDR3 is CASSVVVGGPYNEQFF. The CDR3 nucleotides read TGTGCCAGCAGCGTAGTCGTGGGAGGCCCCTACAATGAGCAGTTCTTC.

The chain combines TRBV7-8 with TRBJ1-4; a weak D match, TRBD1 (5 bases). The CDR3 totals 12 residues. Trimming cost V 5 bases and J 10 bases, with 11 bases left between them. Germline V gene sequence: CDR1 SGHVS, CDR2 FQNEAQ. The CDR3 sequence is CASSVRETKLFF. The CDR3 DNA follows: TGTGCCAGCAGCGTCAGGGAGACAAAACTGTTTTTT.

CDR3 sequence (DNA): TGTGCCAGGCAGACAGGAACCGGGACCTACGAGCAGTACTTC. This sequence encodes CARQTGTGTYEQYF. The chain carries TRBV2 and TRBJ2-7; TRBD1 is a possible D gene (6 bases). The CDR3 covers 14 residues. The V end was cut by 9 bases, the J end by 2 bases, with 17 bases between. Germline V gives CDR1 SNHLY, CDR2 FYNNEI.

V usage is TRBV29-1 and J usage is TRBJ2-1, with D perhaps TRBD2 (5 bases). Germline assignment: CDR1 SQVTM and CDR2 ANQGSEA. V lost 6 bases and J lost 13, with 10 bases in between. CDR3 length equals 9 residues. The CDR3 sequence: CSVNEGQFF. DNA of the CDR3: TGCAGCGTAAATGAGGGTCAGTTCTTC.

This clonotype was counted between two and nine times. The chain has TRBV5-1 and TRBJ2-1; tentatively, D is TRBD1 or TRBD2 (5 bases each). Germline CDR1 SGHRS, CDR2 YFSETQ. The CDR3 spans 16 residues. V was shortened by 2 bases and J by 4 bases, with 16 bases between the two germline ends. CDR3 region: CASSFVGTKLYNEQFF. CDR3 coding DNA: TGCGCCAGCAGCTTTGTGGGGACGAAGTTATACAATGAGCAGTTCTTC.

This clonotype showed up just a few times. This CDR3 reads CASSQGGGVVTEAFF. The CDR3 DNA follows: TGCGCCAGCAGCCAAGGTGGGGGAGTGGTGACTGAAGCTTTCTTT. V is TRBV4-3 and J is TRBJ1-1, with D perhaps matching TRBD1 (5 bases). Trimming cost V 1 base and J 5 bases, with 14 bases left between them. CDR3 length equals 15 residues. Germline V lookup: CDR1 LGHNA, CDR2 YSLEER.

This clonotype was detected a few times. The chain carries TRBV5-1 and TRBJ2-3; D ambiguous. Deletions cut 0 bases from V and 2 bases from J, with 13 bases between. CDR3 length equals 16 residues. Germline values: CDR1 SGHRS, CDR2 YFSETQ. CDR3 loop: CASSLEGSLTTDTQYF. The CDR3, as DNA: TGCGCCAGCAGCTTGGAAGGAAGCCTTACCACAGATACGCAGTATTTT.

This clonotype showed up many times. CDR3: CASSRGRSSNQPQHF. CDR3 DNA: TGTGCCAGCAGCCGGGGACGCTCTAGCAATCAGCCCCAGCATTTT. This chain links TRBV7-9 with TRBJ1-5; tentative D call: TRBD1 (5 bases). Germline lookup yields CDR1 SEHNR and CDR2 FQNEAQ (reference sequence). V lost 5 bases and J lost 0, with 11 bases in between. CDR3 length: 15 amino acids.

The table lists this clonotype with a few counts. The rearrangement joins TRBV11-1 to TRBJ2-5; 11 bases map to TRBD2. The ends lost 6 bases at V and 3 bases at J; junction bases unmatched: 21. The CDR3 totals 20 residues. The germline V gene encodes CDR1 SGHAT and CDR2 FQDESV (reference sequence). CDR3 nucleotides: TGTGCCAGCAGTTCACGTGGGGGGGGACTAGCGGTACTTCGGGAAGAGACCCAGTACTTC. Amino acid sequence: CASSSRGGGLAVLREETQYF.

This clonotype was seen a few times. The rearrangement uses TRBV28 and TRBJ1-4, with TRBD1 as a possible D gene (6 bases). Germline V gives CDR1 MDHEN, CDR2 SYDVKM. The CDR3 is 14 amino acids. With 6 bases removed from V and 11 bases from J, the gap between germline ends came to 19 bases. CDR3: CASRMASQRGKLFF. The CDR3 coding sequence is TGTGCCAGCAGGATGGCCTCTCAAAGGGGGAAACTGTTTTTT.

This clonotype was found a few times. The genes are TRBV7-6 and TRBJ2-3; tentatively, D is TRBD2 (6 bases). The CDR3 runs to 15 residues. From germline, CDR1 is SGHVS and CDR2 FNYEAQ. V lost 1 base and J lost 4, with 12 bases in between. The CDR3 sequence: CASSLGRGGADTQYF. CDR3 sequence (DNA): TGTGCCAGCAGCTTAGGGCGGGGAGGCGCAGATACGCAGTATTTT.

This clonotype has ten or more counts. This sequence joins TRBV12-3 or TRBV12-4 and TRBJ2-3; 10 nucleotides align to TRBD2. The length of the CDR3 is 16 residues. After removal of 2 bases from V and 4 bases from J, the junction contained 6 bases not matched to a gene. The CDR3 nucleotides read TGTGCCAGCAGTTTATCGGCTAGCGGGAGATCAGATACGCAGTATTTT. It yields the protein CASSLSASGRSDTQYF.

Only a few counts were recorded for this clonotype. The gene calls are TRBV11-3 and TRBJ2-5; possibly TRBD1 or TRBD2 for D (5 bases each). With 4 bases removed from V and 0 bases from J, the gap between germline ends came to 12 bases. This CDR3 spans 15 amino acids. From germline, CDR1 is SGHNT and CDR2 YENEEA. The CDR3 DNA is TGTGCCAGCAGCTATGTAGGGACGTACCAAGAGACCCAGTACTTC. Its protein product is CASSYVGTYQETQYF.

This clonotype was seen more than once but under ten times. V usage is TRBV9 and J usage is TRBJ2-7, with TRBD1 matching 7 bases. J was trimmed by 0 bases and V by 5 bases; bases with no gene match: 8. The CDR3 runs 15 residues. In germline, CDR1 is SGDLS, CDR2 YYNGEE. The CDR3, as DNA: TGTGCCAGCAGTATTACGACAGGGTCCTCCTACGAGCAGTACTTC. It yields the protein CASSITTGSSYEQYF.

In this sample, this clonotype turned up a few times. The rearrangement joins TRBV4-1 to TRBJ1-6; the match to TRBD1 covers 12 bases. Germline V lookup: CDR1 MGHRA, CDR2 YSYEKL. V was pared by 3 bases and J by 8 bases, with 2 bases of the junction left unmatched. This CDR3 spans 15 amino acids. This CDR3 is CASSQGQGADSPLHF. The CDR3 coding sequence is TGCGCCAGCAGCCAGGGACAGGGGGCAGATTCACCCCTCCACTTT.

This clonotype was detected many times. The chain recombines TRBV20-1 with TRBJ2-3; 16 positions agree with TRBD2. The CDR3 runs to 16 residues. The J segment lost 2 bases and the V segment lost 5 bases, leaving 4 bases of the junction unmatched. Per germline, CDR1 DFQATT and CDR2 SNEGSKA (reference sequence). The CDR3 DNA reads TGCAGTGCTCCGGGACTAGCGGGAGGGGTCACAGATACGCAGTATTTT. Protein: CSAPGLAGGVTDTQYF.

This clonotype showed up just a few times. The J gene is TRBJ2-1, the V gene TRBV3-1; 9 bases line up with TRBD2. The CDR3 consists of 13 residues. The V gene's germline CDR1 is LGHDT and CDR2 YNNKEL (reference sequence). V was clipped by 3 bases and J by 9 bases; unmatched bases: 3. The CDR3 DNA sequence: TGTGCCAGCAGCCAGGCACTAGCGGGTGAGCAGTTCTTC. It codes for CASSQALAGEQFF.

The J gene is TRBJ2-7, the V gene TRBV20-1; no clear D. Germline V CDR1 and CDR2: DFQATT, SNEGSKA (reference sequence). This CDR3 has 10 residues. Trimming stripped 5 bases from V and 11 bases from J, with 13 bases between. The CDR3 here is CSAGLLSEYF. The CDR3 DNA reads as TGCAGTGCTGGGTTGCTGAGCGAGTACTTC.

In its sample, this clonotype was seen a few times. The rearrangement links TRBV29-1 to TRBJ2-1; D call uncertain. The CDR3 extends over 15 amino acids. V was cut by 7 bases and J by 1 base, with 17 bases left in between. Germline lookup yields CDR1 SQVTM and CDR2 ANQGSEA. As DNA, the CDR3 is TGCAGCGCCGCGATGGAAAGCAAGTCCTACAATGAGCAGTTCTTC. It yields the protein CSAAMESKSYNEQFF.

In this sample, this clonotype turned up a few times. V is TRBV9 and J is TRBJ2-2, with D perhaps being TRBD1 or TRBD2 (6 bases each). The V gene's germline CDR1 is SGDLS and CDR2 YYNGEE. The CDR3 consists of 16 residues. The V gene lost 0 bases and the J gene lost 3 bases, with 12 bases spanning the gap. The chain's CDR3 is CASSVGGAGHTGELFF. CDR3 coding DNA: TGTGCCAGCAGCGTAGGGGGGGCTGGACACACCGGGGAGCTGTTTTTT.

This clonotype was found a few times. J is TRBJ1-1 and V is TRBV12-3 or TRBV12-4, with a weak D call TRBD1 (6 bases). This CDR3 is built from 14 residues. Trimming left V 7 bases short and J 1 base short, with 13 bases between. DNA of the CDR3: TGTGCCAGCAAAGGGGGACGGGAGAACACTGAAGCTTTCTTT. It codes for CASKGGRENTEAFF.

This clonotype has only a few counts. The chain recombines TRBV5-1 with TRBJ2-3; D gene uncertain. Germline CDR1 and CDR2: SGHRS and YFSETQ. The CDR3 is made up of 14 amino acids. V shed 4 bases and J shed 6 bases, with 15 bases lying between them. The CDR3 nucleotides read TGCGCCAGCAGCCTCCGGGCCCAGCAGGATACGCAGTATTTT. As protein: CASSLRAQQDTQYF.

The chain uses TRBV10-3 and TRBJ2-1, with 12 bases matching TRBD2. Germline trimming cut 8 bases from V and 0 bases from J; bases unmatched to any gene: 8. CDR3 size: 17 residues. Germline V gene data show CDR1 as ENHRY and CDR2 as SYGVKD. CDR3 nucleotide sequence: TGTGCCATCGGCTCTAGCGGGAGGGCCCTCTCCTACAATGAGCAGTTCTTC. As protein: CAIGSSGRALSYNEQFF.

The chain joins TRBV27 to TRBJ2-7; 11 bases match TRBD2. The germline CDR1 and CDR2 sequences are MNHEY and SMNVEV (reference sequence). The CDR3 runs 14 residues. V lost 3 bases and J lost 9; bases outside the gene matches: 7. For the CDR3, the DNA is TGTGCCAGCAGTTTTAAGTTAGCGGGGGGGATGCAGTACTTC. This sequence encodes CASSFKLAGGMQYF.